These T cell receptor beta chains were read from a single sample in a study of identical twins. TCRdb processed the 5' RACE reads anew with MiXCR; each CDR3 protein has one entry. The data show 200,000 to 250,000 distinct CDR3 sequences, 7.5% seen once. The same sample was also used in a study of yellow fever vaccine responses in identical twins.

Sequences were obtained from memory (CD45RO+) T cells sorted from blood. These receptors were taken from a woman aged 18-29 years in good health. CDR3s include the opening cysteine and the closing phenylalanine or tryptophan. The order of the fields is J gene, D gene, clone size, V gene, CDR3 protein, CDR3 DNA. The D gene is left open where the match is weak. The size field is filled for only some rows; it gives once, few, many or a size class.

TRBJ2-7 NA NA TRBV4-3 CASSQVVDSATYEQYF TGCGCCAGCAGCCAAGTTGTTGATAGCGCAACCTACGAGCAGTACTTC
TRBJ2-3 TRBD2 few TRBV7-6 CASSILSGRGGDTQYF TGTGCCAGCAGCATACTTAGCGGGAGAGGGGGGGATACGCAGTATTTT
TRBJ2-2 TRBD1 NA TRBV7-9 CASSFSTGNTGELFF TGTGCCAGCAGTTTTTCGACAGGGAATACCGGGGAGCTGTTTTTT
TRBJ2-7 NA few TRBV6-5 CASSYGDGWDSYEQYF TGTGCCAGCAGTTACGGGGACGGCTGGGATTCCTACGAGCAGTACTTC
TRBJ2-2 TRBD2 many TRBV6-6 CASSGREAGELFF TGTGCCAGCAGTGGACGGGAGGCCGGGGAGCTGTTTTTT
TRBJ2-2 NA few TRBV7-8 CASSPLAPDTGELFF TGTGCCAGCAGCCCCCTGGCCCCGGACACCGGGGAGCTGTTTTTT
TRBJ2-3 TRBD2 many TRBV29-1 CSVPGTSGSSDTQYF TGCAGCGTTCCCGGGACTAGCGGGAGTAGCGATACGCAGTATTTT
TRBJ2-1 NA many TRBV5-1 CASSLEGDRNEQFF TGCGCCAGCAGCTTGGAAGGGGATCGGAATGAGCAGTTCTTC
TRBJ1-5 NA few TRBV7-2 CASSTRGIQPQHF TGTGCCAGCAGCACCAGGGGAATTCAGCCCCAGCATTTT
TRBJ1-4 TRBD1 medium-sized TRBV4-3 CASSQDRGGHEKLFF TGCGCCAGCAGCCAAGATCGAGGGGGCCATGAAAAACTGTTTTTT
TRBJ2-5 NA once TRBV5-1 CASSFGHVEETQYF TGCGCCAGCAGCTTCGGACATGTAGAAGAGACCCAGTACTTC
TRBJ2-7 NA NA TRBV20-1 CSAMIGGKYEQYF TGCAGTGCTATGATAGGGGGGAAATACGAGCAGTACTTC